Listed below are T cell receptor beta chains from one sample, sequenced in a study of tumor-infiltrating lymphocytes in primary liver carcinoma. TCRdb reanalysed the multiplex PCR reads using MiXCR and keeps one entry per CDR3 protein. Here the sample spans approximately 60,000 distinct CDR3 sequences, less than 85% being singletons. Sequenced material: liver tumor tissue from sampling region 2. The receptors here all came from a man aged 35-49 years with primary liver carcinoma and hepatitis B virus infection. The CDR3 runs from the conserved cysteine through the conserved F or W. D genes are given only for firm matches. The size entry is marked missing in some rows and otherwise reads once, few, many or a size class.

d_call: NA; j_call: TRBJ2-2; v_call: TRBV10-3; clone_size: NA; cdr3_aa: CVITEGAGELFF; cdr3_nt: TGCGTCATCACGGAGGGAGCCGGGGAGCTGTTTTTT
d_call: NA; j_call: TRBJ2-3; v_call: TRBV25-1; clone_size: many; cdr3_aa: CASSSGLSQYF; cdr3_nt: TGTGCCAGCAGTTCGGGGTTATCGCAGTATTTT
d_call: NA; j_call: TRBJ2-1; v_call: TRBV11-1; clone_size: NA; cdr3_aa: CANTIGPGLHSYNEQSF; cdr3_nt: TGTGCCAACACCATCGGGCCCGGCTTACACTCCTACAATGAGCAGTCCTTC
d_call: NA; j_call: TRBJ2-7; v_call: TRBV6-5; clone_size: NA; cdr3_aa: CASGYSLSGRPYKQYF; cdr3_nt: TGTGCCAGCGGTTACTCGCTAAGTGGGAGGCCCTACAAGCAGTACTTC
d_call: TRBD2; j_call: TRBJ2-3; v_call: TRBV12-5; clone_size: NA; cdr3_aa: CASGFGAGERYF; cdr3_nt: TGTGCTAGTGGCTTCGGTGCGGGAGAGCGGTATTTT
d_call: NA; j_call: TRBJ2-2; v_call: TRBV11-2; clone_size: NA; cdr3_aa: CASSFMGSNTGELFF; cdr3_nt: TGTGCCAGCAGCTTTATGGGATCGAACACCGGGGAGCTGTTTTTC
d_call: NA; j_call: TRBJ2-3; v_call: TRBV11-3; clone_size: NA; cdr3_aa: CTSSLESGRTDTQYF; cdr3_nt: TGTACCAGCAGCTTAGAGTCTGGGCGCACAGATACACAGTATTTT
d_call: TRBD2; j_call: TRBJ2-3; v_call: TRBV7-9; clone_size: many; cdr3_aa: CASSWPPGLAGGPASDTQYF; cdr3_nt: TGTGCCAGCAGCTGGCCCCCGGGACTAGCGGGAGGGCCGGCTTCAGATACGCAGTATTTT
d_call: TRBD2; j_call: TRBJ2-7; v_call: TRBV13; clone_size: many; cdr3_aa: CASSLQLSGRTAYEQYF; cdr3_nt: TGTGCCAGCAGCCTACAACTTAGCGGGAGGACGGCCTACGAGCAGTACTTC
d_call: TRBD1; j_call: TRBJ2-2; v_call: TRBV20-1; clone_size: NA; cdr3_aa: CSALTRDRVAGELFF; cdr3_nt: TGCAGTGCTCTTACCAGGGACAGGGTCGCCGGGGAGCTGTTTTTT
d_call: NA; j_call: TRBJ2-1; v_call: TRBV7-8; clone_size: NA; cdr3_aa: CASSTLSQSSYNEQFF; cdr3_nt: TGTGCCAGCAGCACCCTGTCCCAGAGCTCCTACAATGAGCAGTTCTTC
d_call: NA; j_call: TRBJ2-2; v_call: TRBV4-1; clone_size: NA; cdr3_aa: CASAQTDKFSGGLFF; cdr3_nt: TGCGCCAGCGCACAGACGGACAAGTTCTCCGGGGGGCTGTTTTTT
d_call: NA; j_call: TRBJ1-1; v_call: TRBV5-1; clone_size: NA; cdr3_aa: CASNPRPLPDTEAFF; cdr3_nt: TGCGCCAGCAACCCCCGTCCTCTCCCGGACACTGAAGCTTTCTTT
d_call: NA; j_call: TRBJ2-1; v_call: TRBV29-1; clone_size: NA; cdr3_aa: CSVGYRAASAYNEQFF; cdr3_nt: TGCAGCGTTGGGTACAGAGCGGCATCCGCATACAATGAGCAGTTCTTC
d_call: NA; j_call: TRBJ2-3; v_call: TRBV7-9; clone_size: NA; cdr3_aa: CANSLAGGSTDTQYF; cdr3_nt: TGCGCCAACAGCTTAGCCGGCGGTAGCACAGATACGCAGTATTTT
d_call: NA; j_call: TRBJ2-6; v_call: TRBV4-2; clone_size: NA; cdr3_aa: CASNQEASSGANVLTF; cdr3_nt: TGTGCCAGCAACCAAGAGGCAAGCTCTGGGGCCAACGTCCTGACTTTC
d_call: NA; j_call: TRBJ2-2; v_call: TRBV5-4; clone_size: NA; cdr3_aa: CASGLAGADTGELFF; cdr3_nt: TGTGCCAGCGGCTTGGCAGGGGCGGACACCGGGGAGCTGTTTTTT
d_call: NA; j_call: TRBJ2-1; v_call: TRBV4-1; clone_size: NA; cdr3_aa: CASRPTLRDSPYNKQFF; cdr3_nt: TGCGCCAGCAGACCAACCCTCCGGGACTCCCCCTACAATAAGCAGTTCTTC
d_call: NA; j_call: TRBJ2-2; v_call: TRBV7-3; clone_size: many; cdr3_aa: CASSLSGYTGELFF; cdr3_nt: TGTGCCAGCAGCTTAAGTGGATACACCGGGGAGCTGTTTTTT
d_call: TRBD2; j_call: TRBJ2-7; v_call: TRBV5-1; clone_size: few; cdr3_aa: CASSLTSGSYYEQYF; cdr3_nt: TGCGCCAGCAGCTTGACTAGCGGGTCCTACTACGAGCAGTACTTC
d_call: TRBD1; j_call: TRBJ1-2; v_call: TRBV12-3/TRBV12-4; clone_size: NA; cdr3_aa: CASGLAQGANYGYTF; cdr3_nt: TGTGCCAGCGGTCTCGCACAGGGGGCAAACTATGGCTACACCTTC
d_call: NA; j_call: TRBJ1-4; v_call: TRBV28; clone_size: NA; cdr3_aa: CASSSQATNEKLFF; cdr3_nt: TGTGCCAGCAGTTCCCAGGCAACTAATGAAAAACTGTTTTTT
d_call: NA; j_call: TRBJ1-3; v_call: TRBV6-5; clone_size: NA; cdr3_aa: CASSSPAATIYF; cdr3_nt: TGTGCCAGCAGTTCACCAGCCGCCACCATATATTTT
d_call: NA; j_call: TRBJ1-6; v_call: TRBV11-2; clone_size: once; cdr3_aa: CASSSSEGVWNSPLHF; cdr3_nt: TGTGCCAGCAGCTCGTCCGAGGGGGTTTGGAATTCACCCCTTCACTTT
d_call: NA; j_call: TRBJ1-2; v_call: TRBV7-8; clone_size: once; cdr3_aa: CTSSLEVGQGRRDYTF; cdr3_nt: TGTACCAGCAGCCTCGAAGTGGGGCAGGGTCGAAGAGACTACACCTTC
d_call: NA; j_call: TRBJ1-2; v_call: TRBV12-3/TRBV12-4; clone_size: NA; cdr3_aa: CVSIWRTPRGSFGYTF; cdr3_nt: TGTGTCAGCATTTGGCGAACCCCTCGGGGGTCCTTTGGCTACACCTTC
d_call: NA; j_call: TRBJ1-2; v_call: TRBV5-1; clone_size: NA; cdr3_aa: CASGLAGGGDYGYTF; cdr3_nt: TGCGCCAGTGGCTTGGCCGGAGGAGGGGACTATGGCTACACCTTC
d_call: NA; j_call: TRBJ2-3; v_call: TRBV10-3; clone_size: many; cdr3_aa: CAISEFPDTQYF; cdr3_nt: TGTGCCATCAGTGAGTTCCCAGATACGCAGTATTTT
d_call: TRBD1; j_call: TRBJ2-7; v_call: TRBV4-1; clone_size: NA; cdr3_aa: CASNPRDRASLYEQYF; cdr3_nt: TGCGCCAGCAACCCACGGGACAGGGCTAGTTTGTATGAGCAGTACTTC
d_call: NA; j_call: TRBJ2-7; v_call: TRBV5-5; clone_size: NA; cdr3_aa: CASSLEQHLTRRYEQYF; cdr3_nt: TGTGCCAGCAGCTTAGAGCAACACCTGACTCGACGCTACGAGCAGTACTTC
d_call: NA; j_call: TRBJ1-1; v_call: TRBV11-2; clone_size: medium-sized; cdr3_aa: CASSLVRDTEAFF; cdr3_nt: TGTGCCAGCAGCTTAGTTCGTGACACTGAAGCTTTCTTT
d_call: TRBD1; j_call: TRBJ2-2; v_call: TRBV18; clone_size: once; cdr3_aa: CASSQLPGQMNTGELFF; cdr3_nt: TGTGCCAGCTCACAACTGCCGGGACAGATGAACACCGGGGAGCTGTTTTTT
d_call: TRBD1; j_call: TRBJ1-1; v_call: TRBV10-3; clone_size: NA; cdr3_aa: CAISRQGLITEAFF; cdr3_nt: TGTGCCATCAGCAGACAGGGTCTGATCACTGAAGCTTTCTTT
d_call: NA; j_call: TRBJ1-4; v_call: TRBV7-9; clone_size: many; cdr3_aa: CASGFWREKLFF; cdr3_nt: TGTGCCAGCGGCTTTTGGCGGGAAAAACTGTTTTTT
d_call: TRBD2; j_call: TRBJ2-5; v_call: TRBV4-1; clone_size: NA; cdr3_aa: CASNQDKSGRVLETQYF; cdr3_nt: TGCGCCAGCAACCAAGATAAGAGCGGGAGGGTCCTTGAGACCCAGTACTTC
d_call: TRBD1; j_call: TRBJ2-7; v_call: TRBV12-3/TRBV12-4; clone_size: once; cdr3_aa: CASSFGTGRELYF; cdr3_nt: TGTGCCAGCAGTTTTGGGACAGGGAGAGAGCTATACTTC
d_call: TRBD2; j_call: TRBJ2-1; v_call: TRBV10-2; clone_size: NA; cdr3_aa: CASGTSGGGGEQFF; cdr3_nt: TGCGCCAGCGGTACTAGCGGGGGTGGGGGTGAGCAGTTCTTC